What follows describes a single T cell receptor (beta chain). These data come from a study of T cell changes during pregnancy in multiple sclerosis. The CDR3 has 14 residues. V lost 6 bases and J lost 5, with 16 bases in between. Germline V gene sequence: CDR1 ENHRY, CDR2 SYGVKD. Sequencing used immunoSEQ multiplex PCR; TCRdb keeps in-frame clones, though not all of them. Among about 48,000 clones listed, 85% to 95% were seen once. The clonotype comes from a female donor in good health, enrolled as a control in a pregnancy study. This chain joins TRBV10-3 and TRBJ1-2, with D maybe TRBD1 (6 bases). The starting material was CD4+ T cells from peripheral blood mononuclear cells, obtained in the second trimester of pregnancy. The CDR3 DNA reads TGTGCCATCAGCCCCACGGACAGACCGTATGGCTACACCTTC. This codes for CAISPTDRPYGYTF.